This T cell receptor (beta chain) is from a study of CD8 T cells in Susac syndrome. Study findings and constraints: Maximal CD8+ clonal expansion in Susac was observed within TEMRA cells and among active patients.

V was shortened by 1 base and J by 9 bases, with 13 bases between the two germline ends. This CDR3 contains 15 residues. CDR1 is MGHDK and CDR2 is SYGVNS in the germline V gene. Reverse transcription used about 0.5 to 1 ug RNA and random hexamers. TCRdb itself ran the immunoSEQ multiplex PCR reads through MiXCR, one entry per CDR3 protein. Altogether around 170,000 distinct CDR3 sequences are present, roughly 94% being singletons, with the ten largest covering around 0.16%. Turning to this clonotype: The target antigen is unknown.

The chain links TRBV25-1 to TRBJ1-6, with TRBD1 as a possible D gene (6 bases). Sequencing was done on a sample of CD8+ T cells from PBMCs. This TCR was recovered from a human donor with Susac syndrome. The CDR3 region has the DNA TGTGCCAGCAGTGAATTCGCCGGGGGCGGTTCACCCCTCCACTTT. The encoded protein is CASSEFAGGGSPLHF.